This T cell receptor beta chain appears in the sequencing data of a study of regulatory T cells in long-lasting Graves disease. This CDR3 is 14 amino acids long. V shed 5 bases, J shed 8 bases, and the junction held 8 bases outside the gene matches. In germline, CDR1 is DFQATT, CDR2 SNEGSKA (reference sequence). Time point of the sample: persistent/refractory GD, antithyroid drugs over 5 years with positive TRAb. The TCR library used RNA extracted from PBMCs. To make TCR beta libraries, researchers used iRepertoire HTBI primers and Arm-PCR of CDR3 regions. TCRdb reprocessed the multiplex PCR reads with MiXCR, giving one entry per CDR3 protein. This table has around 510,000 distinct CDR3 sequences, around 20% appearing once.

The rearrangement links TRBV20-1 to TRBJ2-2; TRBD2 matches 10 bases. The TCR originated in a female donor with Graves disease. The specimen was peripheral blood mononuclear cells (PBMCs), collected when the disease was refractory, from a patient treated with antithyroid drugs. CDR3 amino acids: CSALAGGSTGELFF. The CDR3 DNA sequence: TGCAGTGCTTTAGCGGGGGGCTCGACGGGGGAGCTGTTTTTT.